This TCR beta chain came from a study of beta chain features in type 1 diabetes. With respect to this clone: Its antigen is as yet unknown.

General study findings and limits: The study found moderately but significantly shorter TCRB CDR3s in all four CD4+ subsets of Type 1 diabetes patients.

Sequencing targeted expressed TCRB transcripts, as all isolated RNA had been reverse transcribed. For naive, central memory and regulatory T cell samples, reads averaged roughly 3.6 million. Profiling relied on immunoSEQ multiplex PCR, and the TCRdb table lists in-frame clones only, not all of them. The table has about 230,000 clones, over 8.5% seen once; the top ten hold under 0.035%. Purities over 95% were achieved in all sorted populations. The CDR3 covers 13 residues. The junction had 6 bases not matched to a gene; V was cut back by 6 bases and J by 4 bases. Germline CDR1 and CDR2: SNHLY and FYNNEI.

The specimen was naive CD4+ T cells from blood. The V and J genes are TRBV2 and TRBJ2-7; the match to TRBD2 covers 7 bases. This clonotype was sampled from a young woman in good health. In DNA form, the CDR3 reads TGTGCCAGCAGCCCCGTGGGGGGGTACGAGCAGTACTTC. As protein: CASSPVGGYEQYF. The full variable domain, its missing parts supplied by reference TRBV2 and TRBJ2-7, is EPEVTQTPSHQVTQMGQEVILRCVPISNHLYFYWYRQILGQKVEFLVSFYNNEISEKSEIFDDQFSVERPDGSNFTLKIRSTKLEDSAMYFCASSPVGGYEQYFGPGTRLTVT.